The 10 T cell receptor beta chains reported below all come from one sample, sequenced in a study of cytomegalovirus exposure and HLA in healthy donors. Assay used: immunoSEQ multiplex PCR; TCRdb lists only in-frame clones, some missing. In the table there are more than 85,000 clones, roughly 90% of which are singletons. Material: PBMCs. These receptor sequences come from a woman in her thirties in good health and CMV-seropositive.

The chain has TRBV12-5 and TRBJ2-7; D might be TRBD2 (6 bases). The CDR3 runs 16 residues. The germline CDR1 and CDR2 sequences are LGHNT and FRNRAP. Trimming removed 0 bases from V and 3 bases from J, with 15 bases in between. The CDR3 sequence: CASGLVVGTRDYEQYF. For the CDR3, the DNA is TGTGCTAGTGGTTTGGTAGTAGGGACTCGGGACTACGAGCAGTACTTC.

The rearrangement links TRBV6-1 to TRBJ1-2; D remains unclear. The CDR3 has 11 residues. The germline gives CDR1 MNHNS, CDR2 SASEGT. The V end lost 1 base, the J end lost 8 bases, and 5 bases lay between the germline ends. The CDR3 coding sequence is TGTGCCAGCAGTGAAGTGTTAGGCTACACCTTC. Its protein is CASSEVLGYTF.

V is TRBV30 and J is TRBJ1-4; possibly TRBD1 for D (5 bases). This CDR3 is built from 14 residues. Trimming pared 2 bases from V and 0 bases from J, leaving 7 bases between. The germline CDR1 and CDR2 sequences are GTSNPN and SVGIG (reference sequence). CDR3 protein: CAWSLTATNEKLFF. DNA of the CDR3: TGTGCCTGGAGTTTGACAGCAACTAATGAAAAACTGTTTTTT.

The genes are TRBV4-2 and TRBJ2-1, with a weak D call TRBD2 (6 bases). Germline-derived CDR1 and CDR2 are LGHNA and YNFKEQ. This CDR3 contains 16 residues. Between the trimmed V and J ends, which lost 1 base and 0 bases, there was a span of 10 bases. For the CDR3, the DNA is TGTGCCAGCAGCCAAGCGGGGGTAGTCTCCTACAATGAGCAGTTCTTC. It encodes CASSQAGVVSYNEQFF.

The chain combines TRBV2 with TRBJ2-7; 13 bases map to TRBD2. This CDR3 comprises 14 residues. Germline lookup yields CDR1 SNHLY and CDR2 FYNNEI. V lost 6 bases, J lost 4 bases, and 3 bases stayed unmatched. CDR3 loop: CASRPGLAGYEQYF. The CDR3 bases are TGTGCCAGCAGGCCGGGACTAGCGGGATACGAGCAGTACTTC.

The chain combines TRBV4-1 with TRBJ1-2; 10 positions agree with TRBD1. Germline V gene lookup returns CDR1 MGHRA and CDR2 YSYEKL. The J segment lost 6 bases and the V segment lost 4 bases, leaving 8 bases of the junction unmatched. The CDR3 is 15 amino acids. The CDR3 DNA sequence: TGCGCCAGCAGCCCCGAGGACAGGGGGTGGAATGGCTACACCTTC. This gives the protein CASSPEDRGWNGYTF.

This clone occurred a few times. The rearrangement joins TRBV19 to TRBJ2-1; TRBD2 aligns across 11 bases. Trimming took 3 bases from V and 2 from J; bases not matched to a gene: 0. Per the germline V gene, CDR1 is LNHDA and CDR2 is SQIVND (reference sequence). CDR3 size: 15 residues. CDR3 bases: TGTGCCAGTAGTATGACTAGCGGGGCCTACAATGAGCAGTTCTTC. Its protein product is CASSMTSGAYNEQFF.

The chain recombines TRBV6-1 with TRBJ2-4; D might be TRBD2 (5 bases). This CDR3 region has 11 residues. V lost 4 bases to trimming and J lost 8 bases, with 6 bases between them. Per the germline V gene, CDR1 is MNHNS and CDR2 is SASEGT. DNA of the CDR3: TGTGCCAGCAGTGGGCGGGACATTCAGTACTTC. The encoded protein is CASSGRDIQYF.

V gene TRBV28 combines with J gene TRBJ2-6; D not resolved. Germline values: CDR1 MDHEN, CDR2 SYDVKM. The CDR3 is 15 residues long. V was cut by 6 bases and J by 1 base, with 10 bases left in between. CDR3 sequence (DNA): TGTGCCAGCAGCCGAGGTGGGTCTGGGGCCAACGTCCTGACTTTC. It is translated as CASSRGGSGANVLTF.

The chain carries TRBV4-3 and TRBJ2-5, with 13 nucleotides matching TRBD2. Per the germline V gene, CDR1 is LGHNA and CDR2 is YSLEER. The trim removed 1 base at V and 5 bases at J, leaving 7 bases unmatched. The CDR3 consists of 17 residues. The CDR3 sequence: CASSQVTSGGPRETQYF. Here the CDR3 DNA reads TGCGCCAGCAGCCAAGTGACTAGCGGGGGGCCAAGGGAGACCCAGTACTTC.